The 2 T cell receptor beta chains listed next were all sequenced from one sample in a study of blood T cell repertoires in COVID-19. The method was immunoSEQ multiplex PCR; TCRdb's version includes in-frame clones alone and lacks a portion of them. The table shows about 280,000 clones, with 70% to 90% occurring only once. The source material was peripheral blood. These TCRs come from a man in his late teens or twenties with active or convalescent COVID-19.

This chain connects TRBV27 to TRBJ1-2; perhaps TRBD1 as D (5 bases). With 7 bases removed from V and 2 bases from J, the gap between germline ends came to 11 bases. This CDR3 has 13 amino acids. Germline V gene lookup returns CDR1 MNHEY and CDR2 SMNVEV (reference sequence). The CDR3 DNA is TGTGCCAGCAAGGCCAGGGTGAACTATGGCTACACCTTC. Translated: CASKARVNYGYTF.

This clone turned up a few times. The chain has TRBV19 and TRBJ1-5; 7 bases fit TRBD1. From germline, CDR1 is LNHDA and CDR2 SQIVND (reference sequence). J was trimmed by 5 bases and V by 5 bases; bases with no gene match: 9. This CDR3 contains 15 residues. The DNA for the CDR3 is TGTGCCAGTAGTTGGGAAACAGGGGTTTATCAGCCCCAGCATTTT. Residues: CASSWETGVYQPQHF.